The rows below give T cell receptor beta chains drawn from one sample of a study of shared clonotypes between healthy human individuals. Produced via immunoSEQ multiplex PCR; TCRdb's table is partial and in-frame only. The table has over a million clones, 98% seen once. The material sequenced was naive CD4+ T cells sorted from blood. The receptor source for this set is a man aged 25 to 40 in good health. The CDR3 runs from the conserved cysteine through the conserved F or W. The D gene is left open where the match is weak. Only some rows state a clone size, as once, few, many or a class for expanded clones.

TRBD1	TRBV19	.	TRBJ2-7	TGTGCCAGTAGTGCCGGACAGGGGGTCTACGAGCAGTACTTC	CASSAGQGVYEQYF
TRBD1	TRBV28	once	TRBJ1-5	TGTGCCAGCAAAGAAGGGGGCTTTCAGCCCCAGCATTTT	CASKEGGFQPQHF
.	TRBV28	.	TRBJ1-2	TGTGCCAGCAGTATCACAATTAACTATGGCTACACCTTC	CASSITINYGYTF
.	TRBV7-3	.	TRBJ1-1	TGTGCCAGCAGCCTACTTGCGAACACTGAAGCTTTCTTT	CASSLLANTEAFF
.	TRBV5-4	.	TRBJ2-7	TGTGCCAGCAAAAAGGCCGGGGGTTCCTACGAGCAGTACTTC	CASKKAGGSYEQYF
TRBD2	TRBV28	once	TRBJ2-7	TGTGCCAGCCAACCGGGGGGGGAGGGCTACGAGCAGTACTTC	CASQPGGEGYEQYF
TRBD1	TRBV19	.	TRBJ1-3	TGTGCCAGTACCCCACAGGGGATCAGCTCTGGAAACACCATATATTTT	CASTPQGISSGNTIYF
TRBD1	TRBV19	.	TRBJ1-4	TGTGCCAGTAGAGGCAGGGGGCATGAAAAACTGTTTTTT	CASRGRGHEKLFF
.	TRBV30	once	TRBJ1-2	TGTGCCTGGAGTGTGGGTCCGGAGGGCTACACCTTC	CAWSVGPEGYTF
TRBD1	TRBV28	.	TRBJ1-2	TGTGCCAGCAGTTCTGGACAGGGACGAGGCTACACCTTC	CASSSGQGRGYTF
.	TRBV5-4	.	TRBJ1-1	TGTGCCAGCAGCCAGGTCCGGAACACTGAAGCTTTCTTT	CASSQVRNTEAFF
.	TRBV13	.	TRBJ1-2	TGTGCCAGCAGGGAGATACGGAGTTCTAACTATGGCTACACCTTC	CASREIRSSNYGYTF
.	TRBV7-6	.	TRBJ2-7	TGTGCCAGCAGCTTAGCGGCGGAGGGGGAGCAGTACTTC	CASSLAAEGEQYF
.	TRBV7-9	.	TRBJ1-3	TGTGCCAGCAGCCCTGAGGGACTTTCTTCTGGAAACACCATATATTTT	CASSPEGLSSGNTIYF
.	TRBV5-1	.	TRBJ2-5	TGCGCCAGCAGCTTCAACAGAGGGGAGACCCAGTACTTC	CASSFNRGETQYF
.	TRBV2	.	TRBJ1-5	TGTGCCAGCAGTGACAGGGTTGATCCTCAGCCCCAGCATTTT	CASSDRVDPQPQHF
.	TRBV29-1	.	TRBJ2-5	TGCAGCGTGGAGACCCAGTACTTC	CSVETQYF
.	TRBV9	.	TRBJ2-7	TGTGCCAGCAGCCCTTTTTCTAGCTCCTACGAGCAGTACTTC	CASSPFSSSYEQYF
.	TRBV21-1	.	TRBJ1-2	TGTGCCAGCAGCAAACCGGAGAGATGGGCTTTCTATGGCTACACCTTC	CASSKPERWAFYGYTF
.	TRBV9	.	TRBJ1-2	TGTGCCAGCAGCGCCGACCTAAACTATGGCTACACCTTC	CASSADLNYGYTF
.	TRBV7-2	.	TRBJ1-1	TGTGCCAGCAGCTTAGAGGGCCTGGGCACTGAAGCTTTCTTT	CASSLEGLGTEAFF
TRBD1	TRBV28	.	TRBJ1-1	TGTGCCAGCAGTTTACGCTCGGGACAGGGAAGATCTGAAGCTTTCTTT	CASSLRSGQGRSEAFF
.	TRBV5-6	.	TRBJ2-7	TGTGCCAGCAGTTTCCTCAGGGCAGGGTATTACGAGCAGTACTTC	CASSFLRAGYYEQYF
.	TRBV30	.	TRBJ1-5	TGTGCCTTGGATCGGGATAGCAATCAGCCCCAGCATTTT	CALDRDSNQPQHF
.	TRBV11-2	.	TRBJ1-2	TGTGCCAGCAGCTGGGAGGGGGATGGCTACACCTTC	CASSWEGDGYTF
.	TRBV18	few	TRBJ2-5	TGTGCCAGCTCACCCGAGGAGACCCAGTACTTC	CASSPEETQYF
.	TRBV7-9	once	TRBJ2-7	TGTGCCAGCAGCTTAGGGGGACGCTCCGGGTCCTACGAGCAGTACTTC	CASSLGGRSGSYEQYF
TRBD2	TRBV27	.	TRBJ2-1	TGTGCCAGCAGTGCCCGGACTAGCGGGAGTCTATATGAGCAGTTCTTC	CASSARTSGSLYEQFF
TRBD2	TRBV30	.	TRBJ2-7	TGTGCCTGGAGTGTACGGGGACTAGCGGGAGGGCAGGGGTCCTACGAGCAGTACTTC	CAWSVRGLAGGQGSYEQYF
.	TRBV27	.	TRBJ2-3	TGTGCCAGCAGACCAGGGCTGGCTGATACGCAGTATTTT	CASRPGLADTQYF
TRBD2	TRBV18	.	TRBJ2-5	TGTGCCAGCTCAGCCGGACTAGCGGGAGATGAGACCCAGTACTTC	CASSAGLAGDETQYF
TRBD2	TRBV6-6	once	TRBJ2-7	TGTGCCAGCAGACCGGGACTAGCGGAATACGAGCAGTACTTC	CASRPGLAEYEQYF
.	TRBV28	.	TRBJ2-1	TGTGCCAGCAAGGGCGGCTCCTACAATGAGCAGTTCTTC	CASKGGSYNEQFF
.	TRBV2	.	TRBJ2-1	TGTGCCAGCAGTAAAGAGTGGACAGAGTACAATGAGCAGTTCTTC	CASSKEWTEYNEQFF
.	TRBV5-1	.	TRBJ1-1	TGCGCCAGCAGCTTGGATGGGAGGAACACTGAAGCTTTCTTT	CASSLDGRNTEAFF
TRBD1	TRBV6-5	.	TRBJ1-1	TGTGCCAGCAGTCTCCGGGACAGGATGAACACTGAAGCTTTCTTT	CASSLRDRMNTEAFF
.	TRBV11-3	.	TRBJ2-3	TGTGCCAGCAGCATAAGACAAACAGATACGCAGTATTTT	CASSIRQTDTQYF
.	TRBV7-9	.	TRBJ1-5	TGTGCCAGCAGCTCCGCCGGAGGCAATCAGCCCCAGCATTTT	CASSSAGGNQPQHF
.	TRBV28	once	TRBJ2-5	TGTGCCTCTTCGACAGGGAGGGAGACCCAGTACTTC	CASSTGRETQYF
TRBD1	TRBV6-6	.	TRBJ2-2	TGTGCCAGCAGTACTGGGGGGACAGGGGCCGGGGAGCTGTTTTTT	CASSTGGTGAGELFF
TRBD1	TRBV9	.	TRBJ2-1	TGTGCCAGCAGCGTGTCAGGGGGTAACTCCTACAATGAGCAGTTCTTC	CASSVSGGNSYNEQFF
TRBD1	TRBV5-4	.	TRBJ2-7	TGTGCCAGCAGCTCGACAGGGGCCGACGAGCAGTACTTC	CASSSTGADEQYF
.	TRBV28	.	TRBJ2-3	TGTGCCAGCAGTGCCCAAGTGGATACGCAGTATTTT	CASSAQVDTQYF
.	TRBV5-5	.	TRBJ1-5	TGTGCCAGCAGTTGGGACCAATTCTCGCCCCAGCATTTT	CASSWDQFSPQHF
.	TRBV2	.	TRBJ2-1	TGTGCCAGCAGAGTAGTGGGCGATGAGCAGTTCTTC	CASRVVGDEQFF